The subject of this entry is one T cell receptor beta chain. Germline trimming cut 2 bases from V and 3 bases from J; bases unmatched to any gene: 10. CDR1 is PRHDT and CDR2 is FYEKMQ in the germline V gene (reference sequence). The CDR3 has 16 residues. The data were taken from a study of shared clonotypes between healthy human individuals. TCRdb keeps only in-frame clones here, not all; method: immunoSEQ multiplex PCR. Among 2 million to 3 million clones, under 95% were seen once, and the ten largest hold approximately 0.35%. The chain couples TRBV13 to TRBJ2-7, with 7 bases aligning to TRBD1. The clonotype originates from a man aged 18 to 35 in good health. Some clones in this sample may be carry-over from other donors' samples. Material for sequencing was naive CD4+ T cells from PBMCs. Subset denoted: CD45RA+ positively selected. CDR3 residues: CASSLTGVNPIYEQYF. CDR3 nucleotides: TGTGCCAGCAGCTTAACAGGGGTAAACCCCATCTACGAGCAGTACTTC.